The 8 T cell receptor beta chains below all came from one sample that was sequenced in a study of tumor-infiltrating lymphocytes in primary liver carcinoma. A primer in the constant region served to generate TCR beta cDNA from roughly 550 ng of total RNA. Each TCR beta library was derived from three nested multiplex PCR rounds that employed slightly modified ARM-PCR. It was with TRBV1-TRBV30 forward primers and a C-beta reverse primer that the first two PCR rounds were run, at about 10 cycles each. TCRdb reprocessed the multiplex PCR reads with MiXCR, giving one entry per CDR3 protein. The top ten hold 25% to 35% of the sample, which has roughly 86,000 distinct CDR3 sequences, 55% to 75% seen once. From unsorted bulk tissue weighing 20-30 mg, DNA and RNA were co-extracted. Input material: tumor-adjacent normal liver tissue. The receptors originated from a man aged 40-49 years with primary liver carcinoma and hepatitis B virus infection.

In its sample, this clonotype was seen once. The J gene is TRBJ1-5, the V gene TRBV10-3, with D unresolved. Trimming left V 7 bases short and J 8 bases short, with 15 bases between. CDR1 and CDR2 (germline): ENHRY, SYGVKD. The CDR3 is 13 residues long. CDR3 nucleotides: TGTGCCATCAATGCGGGCACGGAAGAGCCCCAGCATTTT. Translation: CAINAGTEEPQHF.

This clonotype has just a few counts. The rearrangement joins TRBV20-1 to TRBJ2-1, with 7 bases matching TRBD2. CDR1 and CDR2 (germline): DFQATT, SNEGSKA (reference sequence). V shed 1 base, J shed 3 bases, and the junction held 0 bases outside the gene matches. The CDR3 has 13 residues. The CDR3 loop reads CSARGGSYNEQFF. Here the CDR3 DNA reads TGCAGTGCTAGAGGCGGGAGCTACAATGAGCAGTTCTTC.

With regard to this clonotype: One junction end does not reproduce the germline sequence, and a read error may be involved. J is TRBJ1-2 and V is TRBV29-1; D is ambiguous. Germline-derived CDR1 and CDR2 are SQVTM and ANQGSEA. The CDR3 runs to 12 residues. Here the CDR3 DNA reads TGCAGAGTTGGAGATATCGTGGGAGGCTACACCTTC. Translated, it gives CRVGDIVGGYTF.

As concerns this clonotype: This sequence may be a read error, since a much larger clone differs from it by one base. The gene calls are TRBV6-5 and TRBJ1-5, with D maybe TRBD1 (6 bases). The CDR3 sequence is 13 residues long. CDR1 is MNHEY and CDR2 is SVGAGI in the germline V gene. DNA for the CDR3: TGTGCCAGCAGTACCGGACAGAATCAGTCCCAGCATTTT. Translated: CASSTGQNQSQHF.

In its sample, this clonotype was seen a few times. This rearrangement joins TRBV7-9 to TRBJ2-3; 9 bases agree with TRBD2. Germline V gives CDR1 SEHNR, CDR2 FQNEAQ (reference sequence). The CDR3 is made up of 18 amino acids. V lost 2 bases, J lost 4 bases, and 13 bases stayed unmatched. CDR3 in DNA: TGTGCCAGCAGCTTAAGTAGCGGGAGAGGGGGTCGTTCAGATACGCAGTATTTT. Encoded protein: CASSLSSGRGGRSDTQYF.

Comments on this clonotype: At one end, the junction sequence differs from germline, possibly due to a read error. This sequence joins TRBV4-2 and TRBJ2-2; the match to TRBD2 covers 7 bases. This CDR3 spans 14 amino acids. The germline V gene has CDR1 LGHNA and CDR2 YNFKEQ. In DNA form, the CDR3 reads TGTGCCGGCAGTTTCATAGCGGGTGGCGGGGAGCTGTTTTTT. Protein: CAGSFIAGGGELFF.

The J gene is TRBJ2-2, the V gene TRBV6-1, with no clear D. Trimming cost V 6 bases and J 6 bases, with 17 bases left between them. The CDR3 is 15 residues long. Germline V gives CDR1 MNHNS, CDR2 SASEGT. CDR3: CASSYSNSEAGELFF. The CDR3 DNA reads TGTGCCAGCAGCTACTCTAATTCCGAGGCCGGGGAGCTGTTTTTT.

V is TRBV6-5 and J is TRBJ2-1; 12 bases line up with TRBD2. CDR1 and CDR2 (germline): MNHEY, SVGAGI. The CDR3 length is 16 residues. The V segment lost 9 bases and the J segment 8 bases; nucleotides outside the gene matches: 14. The CDR3 region is CASSTSRLAGADEQFF. The CDR3 DNA reads as TGTGCCAGTAGTACGTCTCGACTAGCGGGAGCCGATGAGCAGTTCTTC.